This T cell receptor beta chain emerged from a study of T cell responses to AZD1222 COVID-19 vaccine (dated by TCRdb to the early 2020s). With regard to the full study: AZD1222 recipients given second doses at about 4 weeks or at about 12 weeks were pooled, since spike-specific TCR depth and breadth were not found to differ between the two schedules. A total of 233 trial participants underwent TCR sequencing, of whom under 220 had received two doses of AZD1222 and some 25 had received two doses of the MenACWY control vaccine. Trial participants were enrolled into age subgroups of 18-55, 56-69 and 70-plus years, which contained about 160, 30 and 59 TCR-sequenced participants, respectively. The paper as a whole reports these results and caveats: Reportedly, almost half of the unique spike-specific TCRs recognized epitopes lying outside the regions that are mutated in the B.1.351 and B.1.1.7 variants. Most participants were white British and females outnumbered males, and the authors suggested that clonal diversity may have been underestimated. The 56-69-year group was small, and its depth increase did not reach significance, likely because of low power. Because no day 14 peak-response samples were available, repertoires were characterized only after the peak T cell response. Conclusions about previously exposed vaccinees are limited, since just 6 or 7 AZD1222 recipients were seropositive for SARS-CoV-2 at baseline. CD4 TCRs associated with the vaccine covered the entire spike protein, and the dominant responses were in regions 160-218 and 743-854. Spike-specific TCR breadth and depth rose significantly after two AZD1222 doses compared with day 0 and with MenACWY recipients.

The germline V gene (reference sequence) provides CDR1 LGHDT and CDR2 YNNKEL. From the cysteine up to the phenylalanine, the CDR3 has a length of 21 residues. CDR3 DNA only is kept here, 63 bases in frame from base 1. After removal of 4 bases from V and 2 bases from J, the junction retains 15 bases not matched to a gene. The CDR3 regions of human TCRbeta chains were subjected to immunosequencing. On the study's bioinformatics: TCRs in the repertoires were matched against a reference library of SARS-CoV-2-specific TCRs that had been generated with the MIRA antigen-specificity platform. Breadth meant the fraction of unique TCRs that were SARS-CoV-2-associated, whereas depth meant the fraction of total T cells that were SARS-CoV-2-associated. Using the MIRA data, each spike-specific TCR was mapped to the spike region that the TCR reacts to and placed in a CD4 or CD8 class. Log10-transformed breadth and depth values were compared by one-way ANOVA with Sidak's multiple comparisons tests. TCRdb took over this immuneACCESS table, retaining in-frame rearrangements with V and J assigned. Such tables are incomplete; in checked studies, under half of the missing clones stem from an unresolved V gene, and the remainder is unexplained. The DNA was the basis for D and trimming; V, J and clone size are from that table. This sample comprises around 150,000 clones, approximately 88% of them detected only once. The ten largest make up around 2.1% of the sample.

Read against the paper, the sample's time point label means: baseline before first vaccination. Vaccinee samples came from UK trials COV001 and COV002, including a single-blind randomized controlled phase 2/3 trial of AZD1222 (ChAdOx1 nCoV-19) in healthy adults. For TCRbeta chain sequencing, PBMC samples were collected from trial participants at day 0 and at day 28 after the second dose. Notes on this clone: Its specific antigen is unknown. Within one base of it there is no much larger clone, and no base qualities were kept.

This receptor chain uses TRBV3-1 (or the pseudogene TRBV3-2) and TRBJ2-2; the junction holds 14 bases that match TRBD2. The sample consisted of peripheral blood, taken on day 0 of AZD1222 vaccination. This TCR was sampled from an adult in good health. The DNA is as follows: TGTGCCAGCAGCCCCAAATGGGATGGACTAGCGGGAGGTAATAACACCGGGGAGCTGTTTTTT. Translation gives CASSPKWDGLAGGNNTGELFF.